Below, 27 T cell receptor beta chains from the same sample are listed, as sequenced in a study of PD-1 blockade in classical Hodgkin lymphoma. Repertoires were generated with immunoSEQ multiplex PCR, while TCRdb's copy carries only in-frame clones and drops some. This table holds roughly 20,000 clones, 85% found once. Noted time point: cycle 4 day 1 (C4D1), after six to seven weeks of nivolumab. Relapses following autologous stem cell transplantation were seen in all patients, with brentuximab vedotin exposure varying. The sequencing used peripheral blood mononuclear cells (PBMCs), collected before the fourth cycle of nivolumab. The source is a human donor with classical Hodgkin lymphoma.

This chain links TRBV19 with TRBJ2-3; 7 bases agree with TRBD1. CDR1 and CDR2 (germline): LNHDA, SQIVND (reference sequence). CDR3 length: 16 amino acids. The V segment lost 6 bases and the J segment 2 bases; nucleotides outside the gene matches: 11. The CDR3 reads CASSAFTGDPTDTQYF. DNA of the CDR3: TGTGCCAGTAGCGCCTTTACAGGGGACCCCACAGATACGCAGTATTTT.

This chain joins TRBV7-9 and TRBJ2-5; 9 nucleotides line up with TRBD2. Germline-derived CDR1 and CDR2 are SEHNR and FQNEAQ (reference sequence). CDR3 length equals 15 residues. Germline trimming cut 7 bases from V and 3 bases from J; bases unmatched to any gene: 9. DNA of the CDR3: TGTGCCAGCACCCGCCCTAGCGGGGCAGAAGAGACCCAGTACTTC. This translates into CASTRPSGAEETQYF.

This clone was seen just once. This rearrangement joins TRBV5-4 to TRBJ1-2, with TRBD1 as a possible D gene (6 bases). V lost 4 bases to trimming and J lost 4 bases, with 11 bases between them. This CDR3 is built from 13 residues. In germline, CDR1 is SGHNT, CDR2 YYREEE (reference sequence). CDR3 nucleotide sequence: TGTGCCAGCAGCCAGGGACAACGCTATGGCTACACCTTC. It specifies CASSQGQRYGYTF.

V usage is TRBV28 and J usage is TRBJ2-3; D ambiguous. From germline, CDR1 is MDHEN and CDR2 SYDVKM. Trimming left V 1 base short and J 6 bases short, with 8 bases between. This CDR3 contains 13 residues. CDR3 sequence reads: CASSLSLRDTQYF. The DNA for the CDR3 is TGTGCCAGCAGTTTATCCCTCAGGGATACGCAGTATTTT. The full variable domain, rest sourced from reference TRBV28 and TRBJ2-3, is DVKVTQSSRYLVKRTGEKVFLECVQDMDHENMFWYRQDPGLGLRLIYFSYDVKMKEKGDIPEGYSVSREKKERFSLILESASTNQTSMYLCASSLSLRDTQYFGPGTRLTVL.

The chain is built from TRBV5-1 and TRBJ1-2, with 8 bases aligning to TRBD1. The V segment lost 0 bases and the J segment 2 bases; nucleotides outside the gene matches: 9. The CDR3 length is 17 residues. CDR1 and CDR2 from the germline V gene are SGHRS and YFSETQ. CDR3 coding DNA: TGCGCCAGCAGCTTGGAGACAGGGGTTTATACCAACTATGGCTACACCTTC. This encodes CASSLETGVYTNYGYTF.

This chain uses TRBV4-2 with TRBJ2-5; 10 positions match TRBD2. The germline V gene encodes CDR1 LGHNA and CDR2 YNFKEQ. The V gene end was trimmed by 0 bases and the J gene end by 4 bases; junction bases not matched to a gene: 5. This CDR3 comprises 16 residues. In DNA, the CDR3 is TGTGCCAGCAGCCAAGATGAAGCGGGGGGGGGAGAGACCCAGTACTTC. Encoded protein: CASSQDEAGGGETQYF.

This clone was seen once. V usage is TRBV5-6 and J usage is TRBJ2-1; 9 bases line up with TRBD2. Trimming took 2 bases from V and 2 from J; bases not matched to a gene: 14. Germline CDR1 and CDR2: SGHDT and YYEEEE. The CDR3 spans 19 residues. The CDR3 DNA is TGTGCCAGCAGCTTACTGGCTCCAACTAGCGGGCCGACCTACAATGAGCAGTTCTTC. As protein: CASSLLAPTSGPTYNEQFF.

The J gene is TRBJ2-7, the V gene TRBV10-3, with no clear D. The V gene's germline CDR1 is ENHRY and CDR2 SYGVKD. Trimming took off 5 bases at V and 3 bases at J, with 5 bases between the two ends. The CDR3 has 11 amino acids. The DNA of the CDR3 is TGTGCCATCAGTCAGAGCTACGAGCAGTACTTC. Translation gives CAISQSYEQYF.

This chain links TRBV7-2 with TRBJ2-5, with D maybe TRBD2 (6 bases). CDR1 and CDR2 (germline): SGHTA, FQGNSA. The V gene lost 5 bases and the J gene lost 5 bases, with 18 bases spanning the gap. This CDR3 is built from 15 residues. The CDR3 nucleotides read TGTGCCAGCAGCCGCCAGAGCCCAAGCGGGGAGACCCAGTACTTC. This codes for CASSRQSPSGETQYF.

V gene TRBV15 combines with J gene TRBJ2-7; TRBD1 is a possible D gene (6 bases). Between the trimmed V and J ends, which lost 5 bases and 6 bases, there was a span of 20 bases. This CDR3 comprises 15 residues. Germline values: CDR1 LNHNV, CDR2 YYDKDF (reference sequence). CDR3 DNA sequence: TGTGCCACCAGCGGACACAGGGACCGCCCCTCCGAGCAGTACTTC. Protein sequence: CATSGHRDRPSEQYF.

This clone showed up just once. This chain links TRBV29-1 with TRBJ2-2, with D hard to call. There are 12 residues in the CDR3. The germline V and J ends were trimmed by 5 bases and 1 base, with 5 bases remaining between them. Germline CDR1 reads SQVTM; CDR2 reads ANQGSEA. The CDR3 coding sequence is TGCAGCGTTTCTCTGAACACCGGGGAGCTGTTTTTT. This translates into CSVSLNTGELFF.

This chain uses TRBV18 with TRBJ2-1, with a weak D call TRBD2 (6 bases). Trimming shortened V by 5 bases and J by 0 bases, and 14 bases separated the two germline ends. The CDR3 sequence is 16 residues long. Germline V gives CDR1 KGHSH, CDR2 LQKENI. CDR3 DNA: TGTGCCAGCTCATCTAGCGCTATTTTCTCCTACAATGAGCAGTTCTTC. Translating gives CASSSSAIFSYNEQFF.

The V gene is TRBV27, the J gene TRBJ2-1, with D possibly being TRBD1 (5 bases). Germline CDR1 reads MNHEY; CDR2 reads SMNVEV (reference sequence). CDR3 length: 15 amino acids. V was pared by 5 bases and J by 0 bases, with 11 bases between. CDR3 coding DNA: TGTGCCAGCAGTATAGGGGTTAGCTCCTACAATGAGCAGTTCTTC. It translates to CASSIGVSSYNEQFF.

The gene calls are TRBV19 and TRBJ1-5; D possibly corresponds to TRBD1 (5 bases). Germline V gene data show CDR1 as LNHDA and CDR2 as SQIVND (reference sequence). The CDR3 runs 14 residues. V was trimmed by 4 bases and J by 1 base, leaving 8 bases between them. The CDR3 bases are TGTGCCAGTAGTAAAGGGGTGAGCAATCAGCCCCAGCATTTT. Residues: CASSKGVSNQPQHF.

This clone was recorded only once. The CDR3, as DNA: TGTGCCAGCAGGATCCACCGCTTGAACACTGAAGCTTTCTTT. Amino acids: CASRIHRLNTEAFF. V is TRBV6-5 and J is TRBJ1-1; no clear D gene. CDR3 length: 14 residues. The germline CDR1 and CDR2 sequences are MNHEY and SVGAGI. V lost 6 bases and J lost 0, with 11 bases in between.

Here the CDR3 reads CAWSAGLAGADTQYF. The CDR3 DNA is TGTGCCTGGAGTGCGGGACTAGCGGGTGCAGATACGCAGTATTTT. The V and J genes are TRBV30 and TRBJ2-3; TRBD2 matches at 12 bases. The trim removed 1 base at V and 4 bases at J, leaving 3 bases unmatched. The CDR3 is 15 amino acids. Germline V gene data show CDR1 as GTSNPN and CDR2 as SVGIG (reference sequence). The entire variable domain, with the rest obtained from reference TRBV30 and TRBJ2-3, is as follows: SQTIHQWPATLVQPVGSPLSLECTVEGTSNPNLYWYRQAAGRGLQLLFYSVGIGQISSEVPQNLSASRPQDRQFILSSKKLLLSDSGFYLCAWSAGLAGADTQYFGPGTRLTVL.

V and J are TRBV5-1 and TRBJ2-3; D may be TRBD2 (5 bases). CDR1 is SGHRS and CDR2 is YFSETQ in the germline V gene. CDR3 length equals 16 residues. V was pared by 5 bases and J by 2 bases, with 18 bases between. CDR3 loop: CASSLESGRDTDTQYF. As DNA, the CDR3 is TGCGCCAGCAGTCTGGAAAGTGGGAGAGACACAGATACGCAGTATTTT.

The chain is built from TRBV15 and TRBJ2-5; D is unresolved. Germline V gives CDR1 LNHNV, CDR2 YYDKDF (reference sequence). This CDR3 is built from 14 residues. Deletions cut 0 bases from V and 5 bases from J, with 10 bases between. The CDR3 nucleotides are TGTGCCACCAGCAGAGATATTTCGGTGGAGACCCAGTACTTC. Its protein is CATSRDISVETQYF.

The J gene is TRBJ2-3, the V gene TRBV11-3; D call uncertain. The CDR3 has 14 amino acids. V lost 5 bases and J lost 0, with 9 bases in between. Germline CDR1 reads SGHNT; CDR2 reads YENEEA. Here the CDR3 reads CASSPSGSTDTQYF. CDR3 bases: TGTGCCAGCAGCCCATCGGGTAGCACAGATACGCAGTATTTT.

The rearrangement uses TRBV6-5 and TRBJ2-7; 9 nucleotides line up with TRBD1. Germline CDR1 MNHEY, CDR2 SVGAGI. V lost 0 bases and J lost 4; bases outside the gene matches: 4. The CDR3 covers 15 residues. The CDR3, as DNA: TGTGCCAGCAGTTACTCGGGACAGGGAGGTTACGAGCAGTACTTC. Protein: CASSYSGQGGYEQYF.

The V call is TRBV5-1, the J call TRBJ2-3, with 9 bases fitting TRBD1. V was clipped by 0 bases and J by 4 bases; unmatched bases: 6. Per germline, CDR1 SGHRS and CDR2 YFSETQ. This CDR3 has 16 amino acids. The CDR3 loop reads CASSLDWGQGPDTQYF. DNA of the CDR3: TGCGCCAGCAGCTTGGATTGGGGACAGGGCCCAGATACGCAGTATTTT.

The chain joins TRBV7-8 to TRBJ2-1; 10 nucleotides line up with TRBD2. Per the germline V gene, CDR1 is SGHVS and CDR2 is FQNEAQ. This CDR3 is 19 amino acids long. The junction had 8 bases not matched to a gene; V was cut back by 0 bases and J by 0 bases. The chain's CDR3 is CASSLALWLAGASYNEQFF. DNA for the CDR3: TGTGCCAGCAGCTTAGCGCTGTGGCTAGCGGGGGCCTCCTACAATGAGCAGTTCTTC.

The rearrangement links TRBV11-1 to TRBJ2-1; 7 bases are shared with TRBD1. V shed 4 bases, J shed 1 base, and the junction held 4 bases outside the gene matches. This CDR3 has 15 residues. The V gene's germline CDR1 is SGHAT and CDR2 FQDESV (reference sequence). The CDR3 region is CASSSDRVSYNEQFF. CDR3 nucleotide sequence: TGTGCCAGCAGCTCAGACAGGGTGTCCTACAATGAGCAGTTCTTC. Full variable domain (missing parts from reference TRBV11-1 and TRBJ2-1): EAEVAQSPRYKITEKSQAVAFWCDPISGHATLYWYRQILGQGPELLVQFQDESVVDDSQLPKDRFSAERLKGVDSTLKIQPAELGDSAMYLCASSSDRVSYNEQFFGPGTRLTVL.

The chain is built from TRBV6-1 and TRBJ2-5; D is ambiguous. In germline, CDR1 is MNHNS, CDR2 SASEGT. The CDR3 is made up of 12 amino acids. Trimming left V 1 base short and J 5 bases short, with 5 bases between. CDR3 DNA: TGTGCCAGCAGTGAAGGGCGGGAGACCCAGTACTTC. It translates to CASSEGRETQYF.

The V and J genes are TRBV9 and TRBJ2-1; 11 nucleotides line up with TRBD2. Losses at the gene ends were 0 bases for V and 12 bases for J; bases not matched to a gene: 11. The germline V gene encodes CDR1 SGDLS and CDR2 YYNGEE. The CDR3 runs to 16 residues. The CDR3 here is CASSVDYSGGAGSQFF. The CDR3, as DNA: TGTGCCAGCAGCGTAGATTATAGCGGGGGGGCCGGGTCGCAGTTCTTC.

The chain has TRBV11-2 and TRBJ2-3; D may be TRBD2 (6 bases). CDR3 size: 14 residues. Germline CDR1 reads SGHAT; CDR2 reads FQNNGV. The V end was cut by 5 bases, the J end by 4 bases, with 13 bases between. The CDR3 is CASSPILAADTQYF. The DNA of the CDR3 is TGTGCCAGCAGCCCAATTTTAGCGGCAGATACGCAGTATTTT. Variable domain in full (rest from reference TRBV11-2 and TRBJ2-3): EAGVAQSPRYKIIEKRQSVAFWCNPISGHATLYWYQQILGQGPKLLIQFQNNGVVDDSQLPKDRFSAERLKGVDSTLKIQPAKLEDSAVYLCASSPILAADTQYFGPGTRLTVL.

The chain couples TRBV13 to TRBJ2-3; perhaps D is TRBD1 or TRBD2 (5 bases each). Germline V lookup: CDR1 PRHDT, CDR2 FYEKMQ (reference sequence). This CDR3 contains 14 residues. V was trimmed by 5 bases and J by 3 bases, leaving 12 bases between them. The CDR3 sequence: CASSLGAATDTQYF. The CDR3 bases are TGTGCCAGCAGCCTCGGGGCCGCGACAGATACGCAGTATTTT.